One and the same sample provided the 21 T cell receptor beta chains below, sequenced in a study of CD8+ T cells in alopecia areata. As the sequencing template, cDNA was produced by extracting RNA and reverse transcribing it. The assay was immunoSEQ multiplex PCR, and TCRdb's table has in-frame clones only and misses some. The sample has about 150,000 clones, 58% seen once. Here the sequenced sample was CD4+ T cells sorted from blood, taken at week 0. The origin of the receptors is a human donor with alopecia areata.

The chain has TRBV5-1 and TRBJ2-5; D could derive from TRBD1 or TRBD2 (6 bases each). From germline, CDR1 is SGHRS and CDR2 YFSETQ. The CDR3 covers 14 residues. V was trimmed by 1 base and J by 5 bases, leaving 12 bases between them. The CDR3: CASSLSGGQETQYF. The CDR3, as DNA: TGCGCCAGCAGCTTGAGTGGGGGGCAGGAGACCCAGTACTTC.

The chain has TRBV7-8 and TRBJ2-3; D gene unclear. This CDR3 comprises 12 residues. Trimming cost V 5 bases and J 2 bases, with 5 bases left between them. Germline-derived CDR1 and CDR2 are SGHVS and FQNEAQ. Written as DNA, the CDR3 is TGTGCCAGCAGCCTTTTCACAGATACGCAGTATTTT. Residues: CASSLFTDTQYF.

CDR3 sequence: CASSSGQRNNEQFF. The CDR3 DNA is TGTGCCAGCAGTTCAGGACAGCGAAACAATGAGCAGTTCTTC. The chain employs TRBV28 and TRBJ2-1; D may be TRBD1 (6 bases). Germline CDR1 reads MDHEN; CDR2 reads SYDVKM. V dropped 4 bases and J dropped 5 bases, with 12 bases sitting between them. This CDR3 contains 14 residues.

The chain employs TRBV11-1 and TRBJ2-7; either TRBD1 or TRBD2 may fit D (5 bases each). V was cut by 5 bases and J by 9 bases, with 17 bases left in between. The germline CDR1 and CDR2 sequences are SGHAT and FQDESV (reference sequence). The CDR3 consists of 13 residues. The CDR3 sequence: CASSQLVGEPQYF. The CDR3 nucleotides are TGTGCCAGCAGCCAACTCGTGGGGGAGCCGCAGTACTTC. The variable domain in full, completed from reference TRBV11-1 and TRBJ2-7, reads EAEVAQSPRYKITEKSQAVAFWCDPISGHATLYWYRQILGQGPELLVQFQDESVVDDSQLPKDRFSAERLKGVDSTLKIQPAELGDSAMYLCASSQLVGEPQYFGPGTRLTVT.

The V and J genes are TRBV7-9 and TRBJ1-6, with D maybe TRBD1 (6 bases). The CDR3 contains 17 residues. V lost 5 bases and J 2 bases, leaving 16 bases between the germline ends. CDR1 is SEHNR, CDR2 FQNEAQ, per germline (reference sequence). The CDR3 coding sequence is TGTGCCAGCAGCGCCGGACAGCCCGTCCCCTATAATTCACCCCTCCACTTT. It translates to CASSAGQPVPYNSPLHF.

This CDR3 is CASSFRSSYNEQFF. The CDR3 nucleotides read TGTGCCAGCAGCTTCCGTAGCTCCTACAATGAGCAGTTCTTC. The chain combines TRBV11-2 with TRBJ2-1; no clear D. Trimming removed 3 bases from V and 0 bases from J, with 6 bases in between. Germline CDR1 reads SGHAT; CDR2 reads FQNNGV. This CDR3 contains 14 residues.

This rearrangement joins TRBV19 to TRBJ2-1, with no clear D. The germline V gene has CDR1 LNHDA and CDR2 SQIVND (reference sequence). Between the trimmed V and J ends, which lost 6 bases and 0 bases, there was a span of 12 bases. This CDR3 has 15 amino acids. CDR3 nucleotide sequence: TGTGCCAGTAGCCTTCAGGTTAGCTCCTACAATGAGCAGTTCTTC. Residues: CASSLQVSSYNEQFF.

The V gene is TRBV7-3, the J gene TRBJ2-3, with TRBD2 identical over 8 bases. The trim removed 5 bases at V and 2 bases at J, leaving 3 bases unmatched. Germline CDR1 and CDR2: SGHTA and FQGTGA. The CDR3 has 14 amino acids. This CDR3 is CASSAGGHTDTQYF. The CDR3, as DNA: TGTGCCAGCAGCGCGGGAGGACACACAGATACGCAGTATTTT.

This rearrangement joins TRBV7-9 to TRBJ1-2, with unresolved D. The CDR3 consists of 17 residues. Trimming shortened V by 5 bases and J by 2 bases, and 21 bases separated the two germline ends. The germline gives CDR1 SEHNR, CDR2 FQNEAQ (reference sequence). CDR3 protein: CASSPSLSRGKNYGYTF. CDR3 nucleotide sequence: TGTGCCAGCAGCCCGAGCCTGTCGAGAGGGAAAAACTATGGCTACACCTTC.

V and J are TRBV9 and TRBJ1-2; 7 bases are a match to TRBD1. CDR1 and CDR2 from the germline V gene are SGDLS and YYNGEE. CDR3 length: 14 amino acids. V was clipped by 3 bases and J by 8 bases; unmatched bases: 10. CDR3 DNA sequence: TGTGCCAGCAGCGAAACGAAGGGGGCTGGGGGCTACACCTTC. Translated: CASSETKGAGGYTF.

A remark on this clone: At one end, the junction sequence differs from germline, possibly due to a read error. This chain uses TRBV29-1 with TRBJ2-6; D ambiguous. This CDR3 is 15 amino acids long. Germline loops: CDR1 SQVTM, CDR2 ANQGSEA. CDR3 bases: TGCAGCGTTGAAGGCGATACCTCTGAGGCCAACGTCCTGACTTTC. This encodes CSVEGDTSEANVLTF.

This clone appeared a few times. The V call is TRBV19, the J call TRBJ2-1; D is possibly TRBD2 (5 bases). CDR1 LNHDA and CDR2 SQIVND come from the germline V gene (reference sequence). This CDR3 spans 14 amino acids. V was cut by 3 bases and J by 2 bases, with 8 bases left in between. In nucleotides, the CDR3 is TGTGCCAGTAGTATCCCGGGAACCTACAATGAGCAGTTCTTC. Protein product: CASSIPGTYNEQFF.

The J gene is TRBJ2-7, the V gene TRBV20-1; 7 bases are shared with TRBD1. The CDR3 is 11 residues long. Germline loops: CDR1 DFQATT, CDR2 SNEGSKA (reference sequence). The CDR3 is CRARTGYEQYF. For the CDR3, the DNA is TGCAGGGCCAGGACAGGCTACGAGCAGTACTTC.

This chain uses TRBV2 with TRBJ1-5; possible D gene TRBD1, 5 bases. The CDR3 extends over 15 amino acids. Trimming stripped 4 bases from V and 2 bases from J, with 12 bases between. Germline V gene data show CDR1 as SNHLY and CDR2 as FYNNEI. The CDR3 is CASSAMGGGNQPQHF. CDR3 sequence (DNA): TGTGCCAGCAGTGCCATGGGGGGTGGCAATCAGCCCCAGCATTTT.

This clone was picked up one time. The rearrangement links TRBV9 to TRBJ1-1, with a weak D call TRBD1 (6 bases). Germline V lookup: CDR1 SGDLS, CDR2 YYNGEE. The CDR3 extends over 13 amino acids. Trimming pared 4 bases from V and 4 bases from J, leaving 11 bases between. The CDR3 is CASSPARGTEAFF. For the CDR3, the DNA is TGTGCCAGCAGCCCCGCCAGGGGCACTGAAGCTTTCTTT.

The CDR3 reads CASLPETGSEAFF. The CDR3 nucleotides read TGTGCCAGCCTCCCGGAGACAGGGTCTGAAGCTTTCTTT. The chain uses TRBV2 and TRBJ1-1, with 7 bases identical to TRBD1. Germline V CDR1 and CDR2: SNHLY, FYNNEI. CDR3 length: 13 residues. Germline trimming cut 8 bases from V and 6 bases from J; bases unmatched to any gene: 9.

This clone was counted ten times or more. The rearrangement links TRBV21-1 to TRBJ2-3. TRBV21-1 is classified as a pseudogene. CDR3 length equals 19 residues. The CDR3 DNA sequence: TGTGCCAGCAGCAAAGCCTCACAACCAAAGAGGACCCCCCCAGATACGCAGTATTTT. It translates to CASSKASQPKRTPPDTQYF.

This chain joins TRBV5-1 and TRBJ2-7, with 7 bases aligning to TRBD1. Germline values: CDR1 SGHRS, CDR2 YFSETQ. After removal of 4 bases from V and 1 base from J, the junction contained 8 bases not matched to a gene. This CDR3 is 15 amino acids long. DNA for the CDR3: TGCGCCAGCAGCCCGGCGACAGGGTCTTCCTACGAGCAGTACTTC. Translation: CASSPATGSSYEQYF.

This chain connects TRBV30 to TRBJ1-2; D remains ambiguous. V lost 0 bases and J lost 5, with 10 bases in between. This CDR3 contains 13 residues. The V gene's germline CDR1 is GTSNPN and CDR2 SVGIG (reference sequence). The chain's CDR3 is CAWSVGRLYGYTF. The CDR3 bases are TGTGCCTGGAGTGTCGGCAGACTTTATGGCTACACCTTC.

This clone was observed a few times. The chain employs TRBV5-1 and TRBJ1-1; 7 bases map to TRBD1. The CDR3 contains 14 residues. CDR1 and CDR2 from the germline V gene are SGHRS and YFSETQ. With 4 bases clipped from V and 1 base from J, the junction kept 4 bases outside the gene matches. In nucleotides, the CDR3 is TGCGCCAGCAGCCCGGGACAGCCGAACACTGAAGCTTTCTTT. Translating it yields CASSPGQPNTEAFF.

This clone was picked up one time. J is TRBJ1-5 and V is TRBV6-1; D unresolved. The CDR3 has 13 amino acids. Trimming removed 3 bases at V and 3 bases at J, with 6 bases between. Per the germline V gene, CDR1 is MNHNS and CDR2 is SASEGT. CDR3 region: CASSETHNQPQHF. The CDR3 DNA reads as TGTGCCAGCAGTGAGACGCACAATCAGCCCCAGCATTTT.